Included here is one T cell receptor beta chain sequence, with context. The antigen is unknown. The sequence runs out 3 residues before the end of the CDR3; the remainder is reconstructed from the germline J gene. TCRdb keeps only in-frame clones here, not all; method: immunoSEQ multiplex PCR. This table holds about 30,000 clones. This entry belongs to a study of Tregs in tolerant kidney transplant recipients. Across the whole study: The nonmyeloablative bone marrow transplants came from related graft donors, with transient mixed chimerism.

Study outcomes and limitations: Biological reproducibility was not directly addressed, but technical replication error appeared minimal. The small number of patients limits these findings pending further validation.

CD4+CD25+CD127- Tregs, CD4+CD25- non-Tregs, CD4 and CD8 cells were sorted. The CDR3 has 14 residues. Germline assignment: CDR1 LNHDA and CDR2 SQIVND (reference sequence). V lost 9 bases and J lost 2; bases outside the gene matches: 9. The chain links TRBV19 to TRBJ1-2; 7 positions match TRBD1. The sequencing used CD8+ T cells from blood, collected before the transplant. The sequence came from a human donor who received a combined kidney and bone marrow transplant. The CDR3 is CASKRQGLNYGYTF. The sequenced CDR3 bases are TGTGCCAGCAAGCGACAGGGATTAAACTATGGC.